Described below is a single T cell receptor beta chain sequence and its context. The data stem from a study of T cells in Graves' hyperthyroidism and ophthalmopathy. It was RNA transcripts that yielded the amplified TCR beta CDR3 regions. The TCR CDR3 was amplified in a first-round RT-PCR using the HTBI primer set. TCRdb re-analysed the multiplex PCR reads in MiXCR, keeping a single row per CDR3 protein. The sample has some 620,000 distinct CDR3 sequences; roughly 16% are singletons. Germline values: CDR1 SGHRS, CDR2 YFSETQ. V was trimmed by 3 bases and J by 4 bases, leaving 13 bases between them. This CDR3 spans 15 amino acids.

Sequencing was done on a sample of blood. The clonotype originates from a woman aged 30 to 39 with Graves' hyperthyroidism. This chain uses TRBV5-1 with TRBJ2-2; D ambiguous. The CDR3 coding sequence is TGCGCCAGCAGCTCCACCTCTTTGGGCACCGGGGAGCTGTTTTTT. It translates to CASSSTSLGTGELFF.